The TCR beta chain described here comes from a study of shared clonotypes between healthy human individuals (dated by TCRdb to about 2020). Looking at the study overall: The cohort included three men and a couple of women between 18 and 49 years of age. Libraries were prepared and TCR repertoires were sequenced by different laboratories using diverse techniques, in order to increase sequencing depth and limit assay-specific biases. To estimate repertoire size and how much clonotype sharing occurs between individuals, the study deeply sequenced the blood TCR repertoires of about 5 healthy adults. Between about 0.85 and 9.5 billion PBMCs per donor were obtained by leukapheresis. Per donor, three plates each were used for CD4 naive and CD4 memory, two for CD8 naive, and one for CD8 memory.

The donors were healthy, HIV-negative adults who had no recently reported acute infections or vaccinations. All donors were Caucasian adults living in Nashville, Tennessee, USA. CD4+ T cells were enriched by magnetic negative selection, after which naive cells were positively selected on CD45RA and the negative fraction was taken as the memory subset. After blood collection by leukapheresis, PBMCs were isolated using Ficoll-Histopaque density gradient centrifugation and then cryopreserved in the vapor phase of liquid nitrogen. Analytical flow cytometry was used to check the purity and quantity of every magnetically sorted T cell population. Each sorted fraction had its genomic DNA isolated and then quantified by UV absorbance on a Nanodrop 2000c. Note on this clone: This receptor's antigen is unknown. Within one base of it there is no much larger clone, and no base qualities were kept.

Study-level results and caveats: Estimated clonotype richness was generally larger for naive than for memory subsets. Sampling was restricted to blood, and TCR repertoires in tissues likely differ from the TCR repertoires found in blood. Pairwise subsampling indicated that sequencing depth was expected to affect the degree of clonotype sharing among donors. Compared with non-shared clonotypes, the clonotypes found in all four sorted-subset donors had higher generation probabilities. Across a few donors, around 5% of naive CD4, roughly 3.5% of naive CD8, 2% to 2.5% of memory CD4, and approximately 0.4% of memory CD8 clonotypes were shared. The small number of donors limited the genetic and exposure-history diversity represented. Incomplete sequencing was indicated by rarefaction of sorted-subset datasets, despite the large sequencing depth.

Including cysteine and phenylalanine, the CDR3 has 15 amino acids. Just CDR3 DNA is preserved here, 45 bases in frame from base 1. From the germline V gene, CDR1 is SGHRS and CDR2 is YFSETQ. The V end loses 0 bases and the J end loses 8 bases, and a stretch of 15 bases separates them. TCR CDR3 regions were amplified from genomic DNA by multiplex PCR using the deep immunoSEQ assay. Extracted genomic DNA from each cell subset was spread evenly across all wells of several immunoSEQ 96-well plates, with each plate serving as a replicate. For sorted subsets, around 200 ng genomic DNA, equal to about 30,000 T cell genomes, was loaded into each replicate PCR. Purified libraries were quantified with a Qubit 3.0 fluorometer, sized on a Bioanalyzer 2100, and re-quantified with the KAPA Library Quantification kit. A separate single-read 150-cycle Illumina NextSeq 550 flow cell was used to sequence each immunoSEQ 96-well plate. The published analysis was carried out like this. The immunoSEQ output contained only junctional sequences without quality scores, so filtering could not match that applied to full-length reads. To assign V/J genes and CDR3, sequences were annotated against IMGT germline references using PyIR, a Python wrapper for IgBLAST v1.9. Reads were filtered out if the reads had weak V/J assignments (E-value above 1e-6), no CDR3, stop codons, out-of-frame junctions, or ambiguous translated residues. V3J clonotypes were defined as sequences sharing the same inferred V gene, J gene, and CDR3 amino acid sequence. To compute the percentage overlap between repertoires, the number of shared unique clonotypes was divided by the size of the smaller repertoire. Repertoire richness was assessed with RTK rarefaction, the Chao1 estimator, and Recon v2.1 estimates of unobserved clonotypes. Generation probabilities for all TCRbeta clonotypes obtained by the gDNA method from a handful of donors were computed using OLGA. Here the immuneACCESS table is served through TCRdb, limited to in-frame sequences with V and J called. Missing clones are a known gap in these copies; in checked studies unresolved V genes cover under half, and the rest lacks a known reason. V, J and clone size reflect that table, while D and trimming were determined from the DNA. The sample data list approximately 1.5 million clones, and less than 99% of these were observed just once. Under 0.45% of the sample is held by the ten biggest clonotypes.

The rearrangement joined TRBV5-1 to TRBJ2-1, with the identity of the D gene unclear. This TCR was sampled from a man aged 25 to 45 in good health. Sequenced material: naive CD4+ T cells sorted from blood. The cell subset or site label corresponds to: CD45RA+ positively selected. The nucleotides are TGCGCCAGCAGCTTGGATCGACGGTCTGTAGATGAGCAGTTCTTC. Its translation is CASSLDRRSVDEQFF.